This T cell receptor (beta chain) stems from a study of blood T cell repertoires in COVID-19. Study as a whole: PBMCs, B-cell-depleted T cells, or T cells provided the cDNA or gDNA that made up the material.

V dropped 5 bases and J dropped 3; count of bases not matched to a gene: 9. This CDR3 has 15 residues. Germline assignment: CDR1 MNHEY and CDR2 SMNVEV (reference sequence). Membership in each cohort depended on participant-reported clinical history. In the original workflow: It was from reference gene primer amplification that nucleated cell counts were estimated. Clones were sequenced by immunoSEQ multiplex PCR, and TCRdb holds only the in-frame ones, with some missing. D and trimming were read from the DNA, whereas the V and J calls and clone size are those reported in that table. The sample consists of about 130,000 clones, roughly four fifths of them appearing once.

Sequenced: PBMCs or T cells enriched from blood (not recorded which). This TCR came from a man in his fifties who had recovered from COVID-19. The chain carries TRBV27 and TRBJ2-5; TRBD1 agrees at 7 bases. The CDR3 reads CASSPQTGKKETQYF. The CDR3 nucleotides are TGTGCCAGCAGTCCACAGACAGGGAAGAAAGAGACCCAGTACTTC.